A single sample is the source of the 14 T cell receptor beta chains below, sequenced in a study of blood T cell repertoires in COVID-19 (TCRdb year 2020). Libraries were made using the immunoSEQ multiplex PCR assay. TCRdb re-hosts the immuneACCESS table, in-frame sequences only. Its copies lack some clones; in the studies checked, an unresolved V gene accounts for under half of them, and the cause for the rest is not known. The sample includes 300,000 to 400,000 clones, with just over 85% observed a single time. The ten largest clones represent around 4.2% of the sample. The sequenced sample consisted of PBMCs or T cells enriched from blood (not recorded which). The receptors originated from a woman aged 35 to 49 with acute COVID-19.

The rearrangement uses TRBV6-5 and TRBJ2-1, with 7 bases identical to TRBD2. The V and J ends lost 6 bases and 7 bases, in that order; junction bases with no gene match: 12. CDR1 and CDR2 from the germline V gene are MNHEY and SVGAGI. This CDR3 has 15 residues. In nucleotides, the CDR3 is TGTGCCAGCAGGTCTAGCGGAAACTCGGAGAATGAGCAGTTCTTC. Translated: CASRSSGNSENEQFF.

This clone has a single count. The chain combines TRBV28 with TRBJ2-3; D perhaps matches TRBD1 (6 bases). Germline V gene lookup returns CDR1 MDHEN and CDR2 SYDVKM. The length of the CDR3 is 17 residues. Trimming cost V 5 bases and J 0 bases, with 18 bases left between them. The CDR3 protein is CASSTPRTVSSTDTQYF. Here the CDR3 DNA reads TGTGCCAGCAGTACCCCCCGGACAGTCTCTAGCACAGATACGCAGTATTTT. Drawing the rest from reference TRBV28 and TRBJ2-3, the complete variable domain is DVKVTQSSRYLVKRTGEKVFLECVQDMDHENMFWYRQDPGLGLRLIYFSYDVKMKEKGDIPEGYSVSREKKERFSLILESASTNQTSMYLCASSTPRTVSSTDTQYFGPGTRLTVL.

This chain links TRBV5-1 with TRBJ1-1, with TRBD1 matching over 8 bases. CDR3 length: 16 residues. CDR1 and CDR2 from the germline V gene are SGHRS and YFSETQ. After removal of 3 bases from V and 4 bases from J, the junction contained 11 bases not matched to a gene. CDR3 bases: TGCGCCAGCAGCTGGACGGGACAGGCCGTGGCCACTGAAGCTTTCTTT. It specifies CASSWTGQAVATEAFF. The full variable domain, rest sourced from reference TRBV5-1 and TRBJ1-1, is KAGVTQTPRYLIKTRGQQVTLSCSPISGHRSVSWYQQTPGQGLQFLFEYFSETQRNKGNFPGRFSGRQFSNSRSEMNVSTLELGDSALYLCASSWTGQAVATEAFFGQGTRLTVV.

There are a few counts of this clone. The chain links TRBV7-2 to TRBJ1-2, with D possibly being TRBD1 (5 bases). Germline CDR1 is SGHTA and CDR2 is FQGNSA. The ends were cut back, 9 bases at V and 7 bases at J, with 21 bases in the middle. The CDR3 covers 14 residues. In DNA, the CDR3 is TGTGCCAGTAGCGGGGGGACCTCATACTCTGGCTACACCTTC. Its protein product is CASSGGTSYSGYTF.

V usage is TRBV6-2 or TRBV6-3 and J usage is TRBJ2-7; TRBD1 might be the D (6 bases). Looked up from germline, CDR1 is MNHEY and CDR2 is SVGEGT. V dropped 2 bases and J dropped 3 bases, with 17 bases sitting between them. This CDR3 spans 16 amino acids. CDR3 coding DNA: TGTGCCAGCAGTTACACAGAAGGACAGAAATTCTACGAGCAGTACTTC. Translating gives CASSYTEGQKFYEQYF.

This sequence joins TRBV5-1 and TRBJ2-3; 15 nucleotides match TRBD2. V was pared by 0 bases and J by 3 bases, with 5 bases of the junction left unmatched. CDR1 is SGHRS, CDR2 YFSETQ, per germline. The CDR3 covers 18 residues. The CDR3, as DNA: TGCGCCAGCAGCTTGGGGACTAGCGGGAGGGCCGGAACAGATACGCAGTATTTT. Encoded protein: CASSLGTSGRAGTDTQYF.

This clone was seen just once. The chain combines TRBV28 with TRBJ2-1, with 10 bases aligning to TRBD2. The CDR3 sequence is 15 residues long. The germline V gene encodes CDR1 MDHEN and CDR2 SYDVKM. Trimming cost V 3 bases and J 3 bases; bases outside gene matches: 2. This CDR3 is CASSLLAGVYNEQFF. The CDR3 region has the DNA TGTGCCAGCAGTTTGCTAGCGGGAGTCTACAATGAGCAGTTCTTC.

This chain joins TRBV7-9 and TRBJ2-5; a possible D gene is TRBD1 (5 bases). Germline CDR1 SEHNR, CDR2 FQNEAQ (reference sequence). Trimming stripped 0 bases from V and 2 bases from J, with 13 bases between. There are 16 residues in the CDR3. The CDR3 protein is CASSLARPSGQETQYF. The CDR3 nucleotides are TGTGCCAGCAGCTTAGCTCGCCCCTCAGGGCAAGAGACCCAGTACTTC.

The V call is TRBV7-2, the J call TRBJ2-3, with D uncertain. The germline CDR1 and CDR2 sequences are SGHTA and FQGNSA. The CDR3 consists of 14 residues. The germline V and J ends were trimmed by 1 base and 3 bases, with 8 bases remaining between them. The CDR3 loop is CASSLGVVTDTQYF. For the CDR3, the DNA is TGTGCCAGCAGCTTAGGAGTTGTGACAGATACGCAGTATTTT.

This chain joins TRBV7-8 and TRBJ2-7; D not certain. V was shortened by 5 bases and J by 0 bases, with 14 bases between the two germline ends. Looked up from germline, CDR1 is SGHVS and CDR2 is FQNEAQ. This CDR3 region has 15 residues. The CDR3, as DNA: TGTGCCAGCAGCCGTGGATGGGCTACCTCCTACGAGCAGTACTTC. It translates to CASSRGWATSYEQYF.

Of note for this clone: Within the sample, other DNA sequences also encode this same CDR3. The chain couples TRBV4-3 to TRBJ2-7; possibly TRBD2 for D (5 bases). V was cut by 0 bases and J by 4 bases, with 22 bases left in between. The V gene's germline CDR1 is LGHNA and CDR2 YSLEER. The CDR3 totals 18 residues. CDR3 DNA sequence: TGCGCCAGCAGCCAAGAATCTAGCCAGGACCGTCGTTTTTACGAGCAGTACTTC. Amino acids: CASSQESSQDRRFYEQYF.

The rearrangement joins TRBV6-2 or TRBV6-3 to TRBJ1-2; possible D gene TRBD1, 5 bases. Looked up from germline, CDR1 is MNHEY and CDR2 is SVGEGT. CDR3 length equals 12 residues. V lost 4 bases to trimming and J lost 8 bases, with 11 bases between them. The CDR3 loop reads CASSWEGVGYTF. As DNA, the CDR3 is TGTGCCAGCAGTTGGGAAGGGGTCGGCTACACCTTC.

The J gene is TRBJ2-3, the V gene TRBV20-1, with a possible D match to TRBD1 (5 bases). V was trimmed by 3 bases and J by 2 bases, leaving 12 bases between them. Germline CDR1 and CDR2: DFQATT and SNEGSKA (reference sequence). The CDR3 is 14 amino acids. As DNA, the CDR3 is TGCAGTGCTAGTACCGACAGAGCCACAGATACGCAGTATTTT. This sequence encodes CSASTDRATDTQYF.

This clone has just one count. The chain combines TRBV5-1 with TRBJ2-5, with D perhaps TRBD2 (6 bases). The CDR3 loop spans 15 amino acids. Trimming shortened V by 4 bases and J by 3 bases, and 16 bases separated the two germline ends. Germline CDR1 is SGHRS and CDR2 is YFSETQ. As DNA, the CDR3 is TGCGCCAGCAGCCCGCAGACGGGAGCAAAAGAGACCCAGTACTTC. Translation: CASSPQTGAKETQYF.